This record concerns one T cell receptor beta chain sequence. This record comes from a study of blood T cell repertoires in COVID-19. Study at large: Spain, Italy and the United States supplied samples that represented acute and convalescent COVID-19. Nucleic acid was either cDNA or gDNA, and it came from T cells, B-cell-depleted T cells, or PBMCs.

V lost 0 bases, J lost 3 bases, and 17 bases lay in between. Germline-derived CDR1 and CDR2 are MNHEY and SVGEGT. The CDR3 covers 18 residues. Source study methods: The assay estimated nucleated cells by amplifying reference gene primers. TCRdb's copy holds only in-frame clones and misses some; the assay was immunoSEQ multiplex PCR. For V, J and clone size, that table is used; D and trimming come from the DNA. The data contain about 240,000 clones, around 83% of them singletons. Sequencing was performed on peripheral blood. The sequence was collected from an elderly woman with acute or convalescent COVID-19. This rearrangement joins TRBV6-2 or TRBV6-3 to TRBJ2-2; a possible D gene is TRBD1 (6 bases). CDR3 region: CASSYSTKTGRYTGELFF. As DNA, the CDR3 is TGTGCCAGCAGTTACTCGACTAAGACAGGACGGTACACCGGGGAGCTGTTTTTT.